These 31 T cell receptor beta chains were all obtained from the same sample, sequenced in a study of T cell repertoires in cytomegalovirus infection (dated by TCRdb to between 2019 and 2020). TCRdb lists the instrument as Illumina HiSeq 1500. In-frame beta chains were kept once TCRdb had trimmed the public reads at Q25 with fastp and called clones with MiXCR. Rows matching on CDR3 protein sequence are summarized as one entry with the most common DNA and genes. The table for this sample lists approximately 190,000 distinct CDR3 sequences; roughly 28% of them were counted only once. The leading ten clones occupy about 28% of the sample. The specimen sequenced was PBMCs. These receptors all stem from a human donor in good health (CMV status not recorded). Some clones in this sample may be carry-over from other donors' samples.

This clonotype was seen a handful of times. The V call is TRBV13, the J call TRBJ2-5, with a possible D match to TRBD1 (6 bases). CDR3 length: 13 amino acids. Germline V gene data show CDR1 as PRHDT and CDR2 as FYEKMQ (reference sequence). The ends were cut back, 4 bases at V and 5 bases at J, with 11 bases in the middle. The chain's CDR3 is CASSSHRAETQYF. The CDR3 nucleotides read TGTGCCAGCAGCTCGCACAGGGCGGAGACCCAGTACTTC.

Ten or more counts support this clonotype. This chain joins TRBV7-2 and TRBJ1-5, with a tentative D call TRBD1 (6 bases). Trimming shortened V by 5 bases and J by 1 base, and 9 bases separated the two germline ends. Germline values: CDR1 SGHTA, CDR2 FQGNSA. This CDR3 region has 14 residues. Here the CDR3 DNA reads TGTGCCAGCAGCCTCGGACAGAGCAATCAGCCCCAGCATTTT. As protein: CASSLGQSNQPQHF.

J is TRBJ1-2 and V is TRBV19; no clear D gene. From germline, CDR1 is LNHDA and CDR2 SQIVND (reference sequence). V lost 6 bases and J lost 0, with 17 bases in between. The CDR3 is made up of 16 amino acids. This CDR3 reads CASSTAPGRTNYGYTF. The CDR3 bases are TGTGCCAGTAGCACCGCCCCGGGCAGAACTAACTATGGCTACACCTTC.

This clonotype was detected many times. V and J are TRBV4-1 and TRBJ2-5; 7 bases match TRBD1. The CDR3 contains 16 residues. V shed 6 bases and J 5 bases; nucleotides not matched to a gene: 15. CDR1 MGHRA and CDR2 YSYEKL come from the germline V gene. The CDR3 nucleotides read TGCGCCAGCAGAGGACAAGGGGGCGGAAAAGGCGAGACCCAGTACTTC. Encoded protein: CASRGQGGGKGETQYF.

J is TRBJ1-5 and V is TRBV6-6; no clear D. CDR3 size: 11 residues. The germline CDR1 and CDR2 sequences are MNHNY and SVGAGI (reference sequence). V was trimmed by 7 bases and J by 9 bases, leaving 10 bases between them. The CDR3 sequence is CASMEEWPQHF. For the CDR3, the DNA is TGTGCCAGCATGGAGGAATGGCCCCAGCATTTT.

This clonotype has only a few counts. The chain carries TRBV2 and TRBJ2-2; 8 nucleotides agree with TRBD1. Unmatched junction bases numbered 7, after V lost 6 bases and J lost 7 bases. The CDR3 contains 14 residues. Germline V lookup: CDR1 SNHLY, CDR2 FYNNEI. CDR3 protein: CASSPGQAVGELFF. The CDR3 DNA is TGTGCCAGCAGCCCGGGACAGGCGGTCGGGGAGCTGTTTTTT.

This clonotype came up many times. This chain connects TRBV12-3 or TRBV12-4 to TRBJ1-1, with TRBD1 matching over 7 bases. J was trimmed by 8 bases and V by 5 bases; bases with no gene match: 5. This CDR3 is built from 12 residues. CDR3 bases: TGTGCCAGCAGTCGCGGGACAGCGGAAGCTTTCTTT. Encoded protein: CASSRGTAEAFF.

J is TRBJ1-5 and V is TRBV6-5; no definite D call. Germline lookup yields CDR1 MNHEY and CDR2 SVGAGI. The CDR3 runs 15 residues. V was trimmed by 0 bases and J by 0 bases, leaving 6 bases between them. For the CDR3, the DNA is TGTGCCAGCAGTTACTCCCCGCATAGCAATCAGCCCCAGCATTTT. Translating gives CASSYSPHSNQPQHF.

V gene TRBV12-3 or TRBV12-4 combines with J gene TRBJ1-6; no clear D gene. V was cut by 3 bases and J by 13 bases, with 10 bases left in between. This CDR3 contains 12 residues. CDR3 coding DNA: TGTGCCAGCAGTTTGAGCCTAGCGCCCCTCCACTTT. Protein: CASSLSLAPLHF.

The chain has TRBV11-2 and TRBJ1-1, with D unresolved. The CDR3 extends over 15 amino acids. Germline V gene lookup returns CDR1 SGHAT and CDR2 FQNNGV. Between the trimmed V and J ends, which lost 0 bases and 5 bases, there was a span of 13 bases. For the CDR3, the DNA is TGTGCCAGCAGCTTAGAGGGTTCAACGAGGACTGAAGCTTTCTTT. Its translation: CASSLEGSTRTEAFF. The full variable domain, rest sourced from reference TRBV11-2 and TRBJ1-1, is EAGVAQSPRYKIIEKRQSVAFWCNPISGHATLYWYQQILGQGPKLLIQFQNNGVVDDSQLPKDRFSAERLKGVDSTLKIQPAKLEDSAVYLCASSLEGSTRTEAFFGQGTRLTVV.

This clonotype has more than one count but fewer than ten. This chain uses TRBV5-1 with TRBJ1-4; D unclear. Germline V gene sequence: CDR1 SGHRS, CDR2 YFSETQ. V lost 4 bases and J 6 bases, leaving 19 bases between the germline ends. The CDR3 sequence is 16 residues long. As DNA, the CDR3 is TGCGCCAGCAGCCCTGGGCCGACTGGAAAAGATGAAAAACTGTTTTTT. This sequence encodes CASSPGPTGKDEKLFF.

The chain joins TRBV12-3 or TRBV12-4 to TRBJ1-1, with a weak D call TRBD1 (5 bases). Trimming left V 3 bases short and J 8 bases short, with 10 bases between. The CDR3 has 12 residues. The CDR3 is CASSFGQGEAFF. The CDR3 nucleotides read TGTGCCAGCAGTTTCGGCCAGGGCGAAGCTTTCTTT.

This clonotype occurred many times. The gene calls are TRBV7-2 and TRBJ1-2, with D unresolved. The V and J ends lost 0 bases and 6 bases respectively, with 14 bases between them. CDR3 length equals 15 residues. CDR1 is SGHTA, CDR2 FQGNSA, per germline. The CDR3 loop is CASSLARAGGDGYTF. CDR3 sequence (DNA): TGTGCCAGCAGCTTAGCGAGGGCAGGAGGCGATGGCTACACCTTC.

The chain recombines TRBV2 with TRBJ1-1; D unresolved. The CDR3 has 13 residues. The germline V and J ends were trimmed by 0 bases and 8 bases, with 10 bases remaining between them. Germline values: CDR1 SNHLY, CDR2 FYNNEI. CDR3 in DNA: TGTGCCAGCAGTGAAGCTCTCACCCCAGAAGCTTTCTTT. It specifies CASSEALTPEAFF.

This clonotype has at least ten counts. Written as DNA, the CDR3 is TGTGCCAGCAGCACCTCAGGGGGCAACTATGGCTACACCTTC. Encoded protein: CASSTSGGNYGYTF. The chain joins TRBV7-2 to TRBJ1-2; 8 positions agree with TRBD1. The germline CDR1 and CDR2 sequences are SGHTA and FQGNSA. After removal of 5 bases from V and 2 bases from J, the junction contained 4 bases not matched to a gene. The CDR3 has 14 amino acids.

This clonotype has only a few counts. This rearrangement joins TRBV12-3 or TRBV12-4 to TRBJ1-5; D is unresolved. Trimming shortened V by 7 bases and J by 5 bases, and 15 bases separated the two germline ends. This CDR3 is built from 14 residues. The CDR3: CASTKANPDQPQHF. In DNA, the CDR3 is TGTGCCAGCACAAAAGCAAACCCAGATCAGCCCCAGCATTTT.

The genes are TRBV20-1 and TRBJ2-5; D is possibly TRBD2 (5 bases). Germline V gives CDR1 DFQATT, CDR2 SNEGSKA (reference sequence). The CDR3 length is 16 residues. Trimming pared 1 base from V and 2 bases from J, leaving 17 bases between. The CDR3 sequence: CSARGLGVGEQETQYF. CDR3 nucleotide sequence: TGCAGTGCTAGAGGTCTGGGAGTTGGAGAACAAGAGACCCAGTACTTC.

This clonotype was detected only a few times. V and J are TRBV29-1 and TRBJ1-1, with TRBD1 matching over 8 bases. The V and J ends lost 8 bases and 10 bases, in that order; junction bases with no gene match: 6. Germline CDR1 reads SQVTM; CDR2 reads ANQGSEA. This CDR3 spans 10 amino acids. The CDR3 DNA is TGCAGCTACATACAGGGGGTAGCTTTCTTT. It translates to CSYIQGVAFF.

The CDR3 nucleotides read TGCGCCAGCAGCCAAGATCGGGGGGGGAACCAGGGGGAGACCCAGTACTTC. It encodes CASSQDRGGNQGETQYF. The chain carries TRBV4-1 and TRBJ2-5; 8 nucleotides match TRBD2. The J segment lost 5 bases and the V segment lost 0 bases, leaving 11 bases of the junction unmatched. Germline V lookup: CDR1 MGHRA, CDR2 YSYEKL. There are 17 residues in the CDR3.

This clonotype has more than one count but fewer than ten. This rearrangement joins TRBV20-1 to TRBJ2-7; 11 bases are a match to TRBD2. The V gene end was trimmed by 5 bases and the J gene end by 1 base; junction bases not matched to a gene: 13. Germline CDR1 DFQATT, CDR2 SNEGSKA (reference sequence). CDR3 length: 17 residues. The DNA for the CDR3 is TGCAGTGCTCCCTCCCGGGCTAGCGGGGGGTTATCCTACGAGCAGTACTTC. This sequence encodes CSAPSRASGGLSYEQYF.

The rearrangement joins TRBV2 to TRBJ1-6; 10 positions match TRBD1. The germline V gene has CDR1 SNHLY and CDR2 FYNNEI. The CDR3 is made up of 15 amino acids. V lost 7 bases and J lost 7; bases outside the gene matches: 7. For the CDR3, the DNA is TGTGCCAGCATTACCGAGACAGGGGGCAATTCACCCCTCCACTTT. This codes for CASITETGGNSPLHF.

The chain has TRBV7-3 and TRBJ2-5; D possibly matches TRBD1 or TRBD2 (5 bases each). Germline assignment: CDR1 SGHTA and CDR2 FQGTGA. Trimming cost V 5 bases and J 2 bases, with 12 bases left between them. The CDR3 loop spans 14 amino acids. CDR3 sequence: CASSQGRAQETQYF. Written as DNA, the CDR3 is TGTGCCAGCAGCCAGGGACGGGCACAAGAGACCCAGTACTTC.

The gene calls are TRBV20-1 and TRBJ1-6; D uncertain. CDR3 length equals 16 residues. V was clipped by 0 bases and J by 0 bases, with 9 bases between them. Germline V CDR1 and CDR2: DFQATT, SNEGSKA (reference sequence). For the CDR3, the DNA is TGCAGTGCTAGAGATCCCAGGAGCTCCTATAATTCACCCCTCCACTTT. This gives the protein CSARDPRSSYNSPLHF.

In its sample, this clonotype was seen a few times. The gene calls are TRBV6-4 and TRBJ2-3, with 7 nucleotides matching TRBD1. The CDR3 is 16 residues long. The J segment lost 0 bases and the V segment lost 5 bases, leaving 8 bases of the junction unmatched. Germline CDR1 and CDR2: MRHNA and SNTAGT. In DNA form, the CDR3 reads TGTGCCAGCAGTCTCCCGATAGGGGGCAGCACAGATACGCAGTATTTT. As protein: CASSLPIGGSTDTQYF.

About this clonotype itself: This may arise from a read error, as a much more abundant clone is one base away. The chain carries TRBV7-2 and TRBJ2-1; possible D gene TRBD2, 6 bases. Germline lookup yields CDR1 SGHTA and CDR2 FQGNSA. The CDR3 is 14 amino acids. The CDR3 sequence: CASKVGGYHNERFF. Here the CDR3 DNA reads TGTGCCAGCAAGGTAGGAGGGTACCACAATGAGCGGTTCTTC.

V usage is TRBV12-3 or TRBV12-4 and J usage is TRBJ2-1, with D possibly TRBD2 on 6 matching bases. V lost 6 bases, J lost 2 bases, and 8 bases lay in between. The CDR3 sequence is 13 residues long. The CDR3 bases are TGTGCCAGCAGCTGGACTACCTACAATGAGCAGTTCTTC. Protein sequence: CASSWTTYNEQFF.

This clonotype has more than one count but fewer than ten. CDR3 DNA sequence: TGTGCCAGCAGCTTCGGGACTAGCGGTACAGATACGCAGTATTTT. Translated, it gives CASSFGTSGTDTQYF. The chain links TRBV7-2 to TRBJ2-3; 11 bases line up with TRBD2. The CDR3 is 15 residues long. Looked up from germline, CDR1 is SGHTA and CDR2 is FQGNSA. Losses at the gene ends were 3 bases for V and 3 bases for J; bases not matched to a gene: 2.

The V gene is TRBV19, the J gene TRBJ2-3; the D gene could be TRBD1 or TRBD2 (5 bases each). Trimming shortened V by 3 bases and J by 5 bases, and 12 bases separated the two germline ends. CDR3 length: 14 amino acids. From germline, CDR1 is LNHDA and CDR2 SQIVND (reference sequence). CDR3 DNA: TGTGCCAGTAGTATTGGGACCCCGGAAGATACGCAGTATTTT. Its protein product is CASSIGTPEDTQYF. Full variable domain (rest looked up from reference TRBV19 and TRBJ2-3): DGGITQSPKYLFRKEGQNVTLSCEQNLNHDAMYWYRQDPGQGLRLIYYSQIVNDFQKGDIAEGYSVSREKKESFPLTVTSAQKNPTAFYLCASSIGTPEDTQYFGPGTRLTVL.

This clonotype was seen ten or more times. CDR3 protein: CASSLTGHREVYNSPLHF. The CDR3 DNA reads TGTGCCAGCAGCTTAACGGGACACCGCGAGGTCTATAATTCACCCCTCCACTTT. The chain links TRBV7-3 to TRBJ1-6; possible D gene TRBD1, 6 bases. This CDR3 contains 18 residues. Trimming shortened V by 0 bases and J by 3 bases, and 15 bases separated the two germline ends. Per germline, CDR1 SGHTA and CDR2 FQGTGA. Looking up the rest from reference TRBV7-3 and TRBJ1-6 gives the full variable domain: GAGVSQTPSNKVTEKGKYVELRCDPISGHTALYWYRQSLGQGPEFLIYFQGTGAADDSGLPNDRFFAVRPEGSVSTLKIQRTERGDSAVYLCASSLTGHREVYNSPLHFGNGTRLTVT.

This chain uses TRBV5-4 with TRBJ2-5; tentatively, D is TRBD2 (5 bases). With 0 bases removed from V and 0 bases from J, the gap between germline ends came to 15 bases. Germline CDR1 is SGHNT and CDR2 is YYREEE (reference sequence). The length of the CDR3 is 17 residues. The DNA for the CDR3 is TGTGCCAGCAGCTTGGGCAAGGCGGGCAGGTACCAAGAGACCCAGTACTTC. It specifies CASSLGKAGRYQETQYF.

In its sample, this clonotype was seen a few times. The chain carries TRBV6-5 and TRBJ2-3, with TRBD1 identical over 10 bases. Trimming cost V 5 bases and J 8 bases; bases outside gene matches: 1. CDR1 MNHEY and CDR2 SVGAGI come from the germline V gene. The CDR3 length is 12 residues. CDR3 amino acids: CASSGQGGTQYF. DNA of the CDR3: TGTGCCAGCAGTGGACAGGGGGGTACGCAGTATTTT.